The present TCR beta chain was sequenced within a study of blood T cells in healthy people across ages. Germline V lookup: CDR1 SGHRS, CDR2 YFSETQ. This CDR3 spans 14 amino acids. This clonotype turned up a few times. A second roughly 6 to 11 cycle PCR used barcoded and J-beta primers. TCRdb reprocessed the 5' RACE reads with MiXCR, giving one entry per CDR3 protein. The sample holds roughly 800,000 distinct CDR3 sequences, roughly 60% seen once. J is TRBJ2-5 and V is TRBV5-1, with 9 bases that match TRBD1. The better agreement between TRBJ2-7 and the DNA end casts doubt on the J call. This clonotype originated in a man aged 30 to 45 in good health. Specimen: blood. The CDR3 sequence is CASSFGQGKYEQYF. The CDR3 nucleotides are TGCGCCAGCAGCTTCGGACAGGGGAAATACGAGCAGTACTTC.